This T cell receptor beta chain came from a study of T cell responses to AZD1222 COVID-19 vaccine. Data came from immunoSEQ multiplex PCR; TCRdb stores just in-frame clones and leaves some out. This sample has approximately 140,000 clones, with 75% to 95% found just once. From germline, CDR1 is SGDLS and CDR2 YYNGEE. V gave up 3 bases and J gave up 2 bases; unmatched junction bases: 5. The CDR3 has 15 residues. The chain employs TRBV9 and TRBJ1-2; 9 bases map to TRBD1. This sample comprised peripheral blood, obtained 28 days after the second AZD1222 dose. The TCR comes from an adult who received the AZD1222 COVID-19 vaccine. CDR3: CASSGWDRENYGYTF. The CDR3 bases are TGTGCCAGCAGCGGCTGGGACAGGGAAAACTATGGCTACACCTTC.